The 23 T cell receptor beta chains below come from one sample, sequenced in a study of T cell responses to AZD1222 COVID-19 vaccine. The method was immunoSEQ multiplex PCR; TCRdb's version includes in-frame clones alone and lacks a portion of them. The table shows around 120,000 clones, with around 90% occurring only once. Sequences were derived from peripheral blood, sampled 28 days after the second AZD1222 dose. These receptors all come from an adult who received the AZD1222 COVID-19 vaccine.

V and J are TRBV4-1 and TRBJ1-5; D call uncertain. V was pared by 0 bases and J by 0 bases, with 6 bases between. The CDR3 has 15 amino acids. The germline V gene has CDR1 MGHRA and CDR2 YSYEKL. In DNA, the CDR3 is TGCGCCAGCAGCCAAGAAGATTTTAGCAATCAGCCCCAGCATTTT. The encoded protein is CASSQEDFSNQPQHF.

This clone was seen a single time. This chain uses TRBV4-1 with TRBJ2-3; D possibly uses TRBD1 or TRBD2 (6 bases each). Trimming took off 0 bases at V and 5 bases at J, with 12 bases between the two ends. CDR1 and CDR2 from the germline V gene are MGHRA and YSYEKL. CDR3 length equals 15 residues. CDR3 bases: TGCGCCAGCAGCCAAGAGAGGGGGGTCGGAGATACGCAGTATTTT. Translation: CASSQERGVGDTQYF.

The gene calls are TRBV5-1 and TRBJ2-4; 10 bases map to TRBD2. The trim removed 3 bases at V and 5 bases at J, leaving 5 bases unmatched. This CDR3 has 15 residues. Germline values: CDR1 SGHRS, CDR2 YFSETQ. The DNA for the CDR3 is TGCGCCAGCAGCTCCCAGCGGGAGGGGGAAAACATTCAGTACTTC. Encoded protein: CASSSQREGENIQYF.

The chain joins TRBV7-9 to TRBJ2-3; weak D call: TRBD2 (5 bases). V shed 3 bases and J shed 3 bases, with 10 bases lying between them. From germline, CDR1 is SEHNR and CDR2 FQNEAQ (reference sequence). The CDR3 has 14 residues. CDR3 sequence: CASSFRRVTDTQYF. The CDR3 nucleotides are TGTGCCAGCAGCTTTAGGCGGGTGACAGATACGCAGTATTTT.

The V gene is TRBV7-2, the J gene TRBJ2-7, with 8 bases aligning to TRBD2. The germline CDR1 and CDR2 sequences are SGHTA and FQGNSA. The CDR3 runs 14 residues. J gave up 5 bases and V 9 bases, and 12 bases lay outside the gene matches. The chain's CDR3 is CASGKAGAPNEQYF. The CDR3 nucleotides are TGTGCCAGTGGGAAAGCGGGGGCGCCCAACGAGCAGTACTTC.

This clone has more than one count but fewer than ten. The rearrangement links TRBV9 to TRBJ1-6, with D perhaps matching TRBD1 (6 bases). The CDR3 totals 18 residues. Trimming took 0 bases from V and 4 from J, leaving 17 bases between them. Germline V gene sequence: CDR1 SGDLS, CDR2 YYNGEE. CDR3 amino acids: CASSVVPRGENYNSPLHF. The CDR3 DNA sequence: TGTGCCAGCAGCGTAGTCCCCAGGGGCGAAAATTATAATTCACCCCTCCACTTT.

The chain couples TRBV18 to TRBJ2-5, with D perhaps TRBD1 (5 bases). Germline CDR1 reads KGHSH; CDR2 reads LQKENI. The CDR3 consists of 15 residues. The V end was cut by 1 base, the J end by 4 bases, with 13 bases between. CDR3 residues: CASSPQRTPGETQYF. The DNA for the CDR3 is TGTGCCAGCTCACCACAGAGGACACCTGGAGAGACCCAGTACTTC.

The chain employs TRBV25-1 and TRBJ2-6, with 8 nucleotides matching TRBD1. Unmatched junction bases numbered 4, after V lost 3 bases and J lost 3 bases. CDR1 and CDR2 (germline): MGHDK, SYGVNS. The CDR3 has 16 amino acids. The CDR3 spells CASSDVQGGGANVLTF. For the CDR3, the DNA is TGTGCCAGCAGTGATGTACAGGGGGGTGGGGCCAACGTCCTGACTTTC. The full variable domain, completed using reference TRBV25-1 and TRBJ2-6, is EADIYQTPRYLVIGTGKKITLECSQTMGHDKMYWYQQDPGMELHLIHYSYGVNSTEKGDLSSESTVSRIRTEHFPLTLESARPSHTSQYLCASSDVQGGGANVLTFGAGSRLTVL.

The rearrangement links TRBV30 to TRBJ1-3; tentatively, D is TRBD1 (6 bases). V lost 3 bases, J lost 4 bases, and 10 bases lay in between. CDR1 and CDR2 from the germline V gene are GTSNPN and SVGIG (reference sequence). The CDR3 has 13 residues. The CDR3 loop is CAWRRTDGNTIYF. CDR3 nucleotides: TGTGCCTGGAGGAGGACAGACGGAAACACCATATATTTT.

V is TRBV7-2 and J is TRBJ2-7; tentatively, D is TRBD1 or TRBD2 (5 bases each). The V gene lost 2 bases and the J gene lost 2 bases, with 13 bases spanning the gap. Per germline, CDR1 SGHTA and CDR2 FQGNSA. CDR3 length: 15 amino acids. Here the CDR3 DNA reads TGTGCCAGCAGCTTAACCGGGACGGGGCCCTACGAGCAGTACTTC. This sequence encodes CASSLTGTGPYEQYF. Variable domain in full (rest from reference TRBV7-2 and TRBJ2-7): GAGVSQSPSNKVTEKGKDVELRCDPISGHTALYWYRQSLGQGLEFLIYFQGNSAPDKSGLPSDRFSAERTGGSVSTLTIQRTQQEDSAVYLCASSLTGTGPYEQYFGPGTRLTVT.

V usage is TRBV12-3 or TRBV12-4 and J usage is TRBJ1-2; tentatively, D is TRBD1 (5 bases). The CDR3 is 13 residues long. The V end was cut by 6 bases, the J end by 1 base, with 9 bases between. CDR3 sequence (DNA): TGTGCCAGCAGGGGGGGAAATAACTATGGCTACACCTTC. Protein: CASRGGNNYGYTF.

V is TRBV7-3 and J is TRBJ1-2; a possible D gene is TRBD1 (5 bases). There are 13 residues in the CDR3. Germline lookup yields CDR1 SGHTA and CDR2 FQGTGA. V was shortened by 5 bases and J by 8 bases, with 15 bases between the two germline ends. CDR3 DNA: TGTGCCAGCAGCCCTGCCGGTCAGGGAGGCTACACCTTC. It specifies CASSPAGQGGYTF.

The chain couples TRBV4-2 to TRBJ2-2; 9 nucleotides line up with TRBD2. The V gene's germline CDR1 is LGHNA and CDR2 YNFKEQ. The CDR3 has 18 residues. J lost 1 base, V lost 0 bases, and 6 bases had no gene match. The CDR3 nucleotides are TGTGCCAGCAGCCAAGACGGGCTAGCGGGAATGAACACCGGGGAGCTGTTTTTT. Its translation is CASSQDGLAGMNTGELFF.

J is TRBJ2-5 and V is TRBV3-1 (or the pseudogene TRBV3-2); D may match TRBD1 or TRBD2 (5 bases each). CDR1 is LGHDT and CDR2 is YNNKEL in the germline V gene (reference sequence). The CDR3 contains 13 residues. The V and J ends lost 1 base and 7 bases respectively, with 10 bases between them. CDR3 nucleotide sequence: TGTGCCAGCAGCCAAGTAAGGGGAGTGACCCAGTACTTC. Translating it yields CASSQVRGVTQYF.

V and J are TRBV6-1 and TRBJ2-7, with no clear D. V lost 1 base and J 0 bases, leaving 10 bases between the germline ends. CDR3 size: 15 residues. Germline V gives CDR1 MNHNS, CDR2 SASEGT. This CDR3 is CASSEGVDLSYEQYF. CDR3 coding DNA: TGTGCCAGCAGTGAAGGGGTAGACCTCTCCTACGAGCAGTACTTC.

The chain joins TRBV7-8 to TRBJ1-3; D gene ambiguous. The V end lost 5 bases, the J end lost 6 bases, and 11 bases lay between the germline ends. The length of the CDR3 is 13 residues. The germline V gene encodes CDR1 SGHVS and CDR2 FQNEAQ. CDR3 sequence (DNA): TGTGCCAGCAGCCTCTCCAAGAAAAACACCATATATTTT. Amino acids: CASSLSKKNTIYF.

This rearrangement joins TRBV3-1 (or the pseudogene TRBV3-2) to TRBJ2-2, with TRBD2 matching 7 bases. This CDR3 region has 16 residues. V shed 0 bases, J shed 2 bases, and the junction held 3 bases outside the gene matches. CDR1 LGHDT and CDR2 YNNKEL come from the germline V gene (reference sequence). CDR3 sequence: CASSQDSGGNTGELFF. DNA for the CDR3: TGTGCCAGCAGCCAAGATTCGGGGGGAAACACCGGGGAGCTGTTTTTT.

As to this clone: An end of the junction differs from the germline gene, which may be a read error. The rearrangement links TRBV3-1 (or the pseudogene TRBV3-2) to TRBJ2-7; a possible D gene is TRBD2 (5 bases). CDR1 LGHDT and CDR2 YNNKEL come from the germline V gene (reference sequence). The CDR3 loop spans 12 amino acids. CDR3 nucleotides: TGTGCCAGCAGCCAAAAACGGGGTTGGGATAAGTTC. Protein sequence: CASSQKRGWDKF.

The chain couples TRBV19 to TRBJ2-1, with 8 bases identical to TRBD2. Germline V CDR1 and CDR2: LNHDA, SQIVND (reference sequence). CDR3 length equals 16 residues. Trimming at V came to 3 bases and at J to 0 bases, leaving 4 bases not matched to a gene. CDR3 nucleotide sequence: TGTGCCAGTAGTATGAGCGGGGGCCCCTCCTACAATGAGCAGTTCTTC. Translating it yields CASSMSGGPSYNEQFF. The variable domain in full, with the rest retrieved from reference TRBV19 and TRBJ2-1, is DGGITQSPKYLFRKEGQNVTLSCEQNLNHDAMYWYRQDPGQGLRLIYYSQIVNDFQKGDIAEGYSVSREKKESFPLTVTSAQKNPTAFYLCASSMSGGPSYNEQFFGPGTRLTVL.

The CDR3 loop is CASSPGFRSPQQPQHF. CDR3 DNA sequence: TGTGCCAGTAGCCCCGGTTTTAGGAGCCCCCAGCAGCCCCAGCATTTT. The chain carries TRBV19 and TRBJ1-5; the D is unclear. The CDR3 has 16 residues. The germline CDR1 and CDR2 sequences are LNHDA and SQIVND (reference sequence). V lost 6 bases, J lost 7 bases, and 22 bases lay in between.

The chain recombines TRBV7-2 with TRBJ2-1, with D possibly being TRBD1 or TRBD2 (5 bases each). CDR1 and CDR2 (germline): SGHTA, FQGNSA. The CDR3 extends over 13 amino acids. Trimming left V 5 bases short and J 8 bases short, with 13 bases between. In DNA form, the CDR3 reads TGTGCCAGCAGCCTGGCTAGGGACGATGAGCAGTTCTTC. This translates into CASSLARDDEQFF.

The chain links TRBV30 to TRBJ1-5, with 7 bases that match TRBD1. The length of the CDR3 is 13 residues. Germline CDR1 and CDR2: GTSNPN and SVGIG (reference sequence). With V trimmed by 2 bases and J by 5 bases, 3 bases remained unmatched. DNA for the CDR3: TGTGCCTGGAGTCGGGACAGCCATCAGCCCCAGCATTTT. It yields the protein CAWSRDSHQPQHF.

V gene TRBV14 combines with J gene TRBJ1-6, with 7 bases that match TRBD1. Germline CDR1 reads SGHDN; CDR2 reads FVKESK. The V segment lost 6 bases and the J segment 9 bases; nucleotides outside the gene matches: 11. CDR3 length: 15 residues. The CDR3: CASRPQGDSGSPLHF. The CDR3 DNA sequence: TGTGCCAGCAGACCCCAGGGGGACAGCGGTTCACCCCTCCACTTT.